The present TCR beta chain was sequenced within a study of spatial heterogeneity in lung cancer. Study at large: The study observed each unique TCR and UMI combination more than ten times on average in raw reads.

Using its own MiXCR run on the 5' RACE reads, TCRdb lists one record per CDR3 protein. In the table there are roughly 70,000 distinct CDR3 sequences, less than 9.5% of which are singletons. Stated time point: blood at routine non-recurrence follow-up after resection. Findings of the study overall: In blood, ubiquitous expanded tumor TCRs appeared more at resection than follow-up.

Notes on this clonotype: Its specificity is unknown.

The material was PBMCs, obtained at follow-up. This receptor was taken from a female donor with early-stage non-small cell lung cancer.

CDR3 loop: CASSIGTSGVNEQFF. The DNA for the CDR3 is TGTGCCAGCAGCATAGGGACTAGCGGGGTTAATGAGCAGTTCTTC. The chain joins TRBV7-9 to TRBJ2-1; 13 bases line up with TRBD2. This CDR3 region has 15 residues. The V gene end was trimmed by 5 bases and the J gene end by 7 bases; junction bases not matched to a gene: 5. The germline V gene has CDR1 SEHNR and CDR2 FQNEAQ (reference sequence).